The text below deals with one TCR beta chain. Its recognized antigen is unknown. Base qualities are not at hand, and no much larger clone is one base apart. TCRbeta CDR3 regions were amplified from genomic DNA by means of the immunoSEQ Assay, a bias-controlled multiplex PCR. As for the original processing: Within the assay, amplification of reference gene primers was used to estimate how many nucleated cells each sample contained. Sequence reads were collapsed and filtered to measure the absolute abundance of every unique TCRbeta CDR3 rearrangement. For each sample, productive Simpson clonality was calculated as the square root of Simpson's diversity index over productive rearrangements. As stored in TCRdb, this immuneACCESS dataset retains in-frame rearrangements with V and J assigned. A fraction of the clones does not appear; measured against another copy, unresolved V genes explain less than half of the discrepancy, and the remainder lacks a known reason. V and J calls and clone size are those listed in that table; D and trimming were worked out from the DNA. The sample has 25,000 to 30,000 clones on record, roughly 80% of them singletons. About a sixth of the sample is in the top ten clones.

The collaborating institutions used their own protocols to collect whole blood in K2EDTA tubes. For TCRbeta analysis, collaborators shipped samples in one of three forms: frozen whole blood, isolated PBMCs, or DNA extracted from either of those sample types. V is clipped by 6 bases and J by 5 bases, and the sequence between their germline boundaries is 14 bases long. CDR1 and CDR2 (LNHDA, SQIVND) derive from the germline V gene (reference sequence). Its CDR3 holds 15 amino acids, cysteine through phenylalanine. Only the CDR3 portion is preserved as DNA: 45 bases, with reading frame beginning at the first base. These data belong to a study of blood T cell repertoires in COVID-19 (dated by TCRdb to 2018 to 2020). At the level of the whole study: Collaborator samples came from the United States, Italy and Spain and covered acute and convalescent phases of COVID-19. The prospective study material was composed of cDNA or gDNA derived from T cells, B-cell-depleted T cells, or PBMCs. The dataset comprised deeply sampled blood TCRbeta repertoires from subjects exposed to, actively infected with, or recovered from COVID-19. The repertoires were released in a freely available public database meant as a resource for research on the immune response to SARS-CoV-2. Samples were obtained from the ongoing ImmuneRACE study (first 160 participants) and from 1,000 to 1,500 subjects provided by 6 global collaborators. The sample metadata nearly always contained a de-identified subject ID, COVID-19 status, age in years and sex. Where available, HLA class I and class II types were taken from metadata supplied by the sample provider and were not determined by assay-based typing.

Overall results and qualifications from the work: The quantity of clinical and demographic metadata differed by source and by participant and was supplied without curation.

This receptor chain uses TRBV19 and TRBJ1-6, with a weak D call of TRBD1 (5 bases match). The specimen was peripheral blood. The origin of this receptor is an older woman with acute or convalescent COVID-19. CDR3 sequence: CASSRRDGDNSPLHF. The sequence in DNA is TGTGCCAGTAGCCGGCGGGACGGGGATAATTCACCCCTCCACTTT.